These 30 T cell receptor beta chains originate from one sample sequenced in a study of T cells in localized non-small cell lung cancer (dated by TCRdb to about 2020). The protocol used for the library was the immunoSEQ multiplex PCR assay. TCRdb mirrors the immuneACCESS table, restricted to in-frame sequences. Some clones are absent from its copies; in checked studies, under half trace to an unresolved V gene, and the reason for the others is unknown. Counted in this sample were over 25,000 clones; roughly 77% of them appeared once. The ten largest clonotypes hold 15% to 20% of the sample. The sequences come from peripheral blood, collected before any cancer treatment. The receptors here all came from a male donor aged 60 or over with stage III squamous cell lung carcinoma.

CDR3 residues: CASSLIGEGRGEQFF. CDR3 nucleotides: TGTGCCAGCAGCTTGATAGGGGAGGGCCGGGGTGAGCAGTTCTTC. This sequence joins TRBV5-5 and TRBJ2-1, with 7 positions matching TRBD2. The CDR3 has 15 amino acids. The ends lost 1 base at V and 9 bases at J; junction bases unmatched: 10. Germline loops: CDR1 SGHKS, CDR2 YYEKEE (reference sequence).

CDR3 sequence (DNA): TGTGCCAGTAGTCCCCCCTTCGCGGGGGGGGTCTCTGAGACCCAGTACTTC. It specifies CASSPPFAGGVSETQYF. The chain joins TRBV19 to TRBJ2-5; 9 positions match TRBD2. V trimming: 5 bases; J trimming: 5 bases; junction bases outside the gene matches: 15. This CDR3 is built from 17 residues. CDR1 and CDR2 from the germline V gene are LNHDA and SQIVND (reference sequence). Combining the CDR3 with reference TRBV19 and TRBJ2-5 gives the whole variable domain DGGITQSPKYLFRKEGQNVTLSCEQNLNHDAMYWYRQDPGQGLRLIYYSQIVNDFQKGDIAEGYSVSREKKESFPLTVTSAQKNPTAFYLCASSPPFAGGVSETQYFGPGTRLLVL.

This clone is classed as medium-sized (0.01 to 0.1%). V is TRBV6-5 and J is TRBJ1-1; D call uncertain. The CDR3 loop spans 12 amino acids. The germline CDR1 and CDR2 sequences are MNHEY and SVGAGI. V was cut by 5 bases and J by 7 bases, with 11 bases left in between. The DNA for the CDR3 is TGTGCCAGCAGTGTCGGAGCTCGTGAAGCTTTCTTT. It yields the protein CASSVGAREAFF.

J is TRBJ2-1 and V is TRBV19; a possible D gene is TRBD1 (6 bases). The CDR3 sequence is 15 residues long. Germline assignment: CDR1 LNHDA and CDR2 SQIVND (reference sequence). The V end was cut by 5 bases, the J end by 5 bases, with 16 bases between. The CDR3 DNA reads TGTGCCAGTAGTGTGCTAAGGACAGCAAACAATGAGCAGTTCTTC. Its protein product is CASSVLRTANNEQFF.

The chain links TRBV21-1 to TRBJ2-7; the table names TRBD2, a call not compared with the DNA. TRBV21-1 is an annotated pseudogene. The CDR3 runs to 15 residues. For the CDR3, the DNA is TGTGCCAGCAGCAAGGTTGTGAGGGGAGGCTACGAGCAGTACTTC. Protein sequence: CASSKVVRGGYEQYF.

CDR3 amino acids: CATKRISGRAGEQFF. DNA for the CDR3: TGTGCCACCAAAAGAATTAGCGGGAGGGCAGGTGAGCAGTTCTTC. V usage is TRBV27 and J usage is TRBJ2-1, with 11 nucleotides matching TRBD2. Looked up from germline, CDR1 is MNHEY and CDR2 is SMNVEV (reference sequence). V lost 10 bases to trimming and J lost 9 bases; unmatched junction nucleotides: 14. The length of the CDR3 is 15 residues.

The CDR3 DNA follows: TGTGCCAGCAGTTACTCGGGACATAGCTCCTACGAGCAGTACTTC. Translated: CASSYSGHSSYEQYF. The chain has TRBV6-9 and TRBJ2-7; D is perhaps TRBD1 (6 bases). The CDR3 is 15 amino acids. Germline assignment: CDR1 MNHGY and CDR2 SVAAGI. V lost 3 bases to trimming and J lost 0 bases, with 12 bases between them.

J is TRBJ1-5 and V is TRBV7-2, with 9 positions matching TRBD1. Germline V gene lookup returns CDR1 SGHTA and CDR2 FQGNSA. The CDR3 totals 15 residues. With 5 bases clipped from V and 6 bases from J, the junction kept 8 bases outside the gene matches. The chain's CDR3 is CASSQQGAGGQPQHF. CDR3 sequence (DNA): TGTGCCAGCAGCCAACAGGGGGCGGGCGGTCAGCCCCAGCATTTT. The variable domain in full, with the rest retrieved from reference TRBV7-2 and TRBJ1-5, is GAGVSQSPSNKVTEKGKDVELRCDPISGHTALYWYRQSLGQGLEFLIYFQGNSAPDKSGLPSDRFSAERTGGSVSTLTIQRTQQEDSAVYLCASSQQGAGGQPQHFGDGTRLSIL.

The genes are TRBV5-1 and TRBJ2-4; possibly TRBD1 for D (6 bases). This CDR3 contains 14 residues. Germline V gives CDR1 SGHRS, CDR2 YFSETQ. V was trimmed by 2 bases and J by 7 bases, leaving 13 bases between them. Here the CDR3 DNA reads TGCGCCAGCAGCTTAGGGGGTGGATGGAACATTCAGTACTTC. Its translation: CASSLGGGWNIQYF.

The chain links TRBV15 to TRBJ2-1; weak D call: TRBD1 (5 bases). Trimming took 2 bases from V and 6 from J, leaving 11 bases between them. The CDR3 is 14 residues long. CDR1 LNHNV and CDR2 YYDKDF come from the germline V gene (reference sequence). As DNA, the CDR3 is TGTGCCACCAGCAGACAGGGTTCTGGCAATGAGCAGTTCTTC. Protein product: CATSRQGSGNEQFF. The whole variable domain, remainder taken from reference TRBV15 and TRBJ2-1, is DAMVIQNPRYQVTQFGKPVTLSCSQTLNHNVMYWYQQKSSQAPKLLFHYYDKDFNNEADTPDNFQSRRPNTSFCFLDIRSPGLGDTAMYLCATSRQGSGNEQFFGPGTRLTVL.

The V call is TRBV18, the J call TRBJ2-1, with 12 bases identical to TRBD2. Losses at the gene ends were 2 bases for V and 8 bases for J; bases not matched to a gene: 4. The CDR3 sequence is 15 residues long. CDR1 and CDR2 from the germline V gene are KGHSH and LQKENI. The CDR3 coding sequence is TGTGCCAGCTCACCAAGGCTAGCGGGGGGGCATGAGCAGTTCTTC. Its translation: CASSPRLAGGHEQFF.

The CDR3 DNA reads as TGTGCCAGCTCAAGCCAGCTCGAAGCTTTCTTT. This codes for CASSSQLEAFF. The genes are TRBV18 and TRBJ1-1; D gene uncertain. Germline CDR1 KGHSH, CDR2 LQKENI. The CDR3 covers 11 residues. V was clipped by 5 bases and J by 8 bases, with 9 bases between them.

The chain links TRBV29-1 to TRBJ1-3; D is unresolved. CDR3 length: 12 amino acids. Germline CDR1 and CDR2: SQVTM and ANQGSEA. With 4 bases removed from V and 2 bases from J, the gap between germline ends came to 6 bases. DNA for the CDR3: TGCAGCGTTGTTGGAGCTGGAAACACCATATATTTT. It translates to CSVVGAGNTIYF.

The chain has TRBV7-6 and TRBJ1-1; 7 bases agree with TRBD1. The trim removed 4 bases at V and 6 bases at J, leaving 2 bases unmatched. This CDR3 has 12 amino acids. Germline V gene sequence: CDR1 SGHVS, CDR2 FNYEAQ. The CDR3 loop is CASSYQGAEAFF. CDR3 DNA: TGTGCCAGCAGCTACCAGGGGGCTGAAGCTTTCTTT.

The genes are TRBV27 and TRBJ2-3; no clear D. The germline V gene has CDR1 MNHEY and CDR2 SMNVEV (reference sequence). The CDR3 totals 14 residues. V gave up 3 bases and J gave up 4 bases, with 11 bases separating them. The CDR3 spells CASSLVGRADTQYF. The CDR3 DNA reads TGTGCCAGCAGTTTGGTGGGTAGGGCAGATACGCAGTATTTT.

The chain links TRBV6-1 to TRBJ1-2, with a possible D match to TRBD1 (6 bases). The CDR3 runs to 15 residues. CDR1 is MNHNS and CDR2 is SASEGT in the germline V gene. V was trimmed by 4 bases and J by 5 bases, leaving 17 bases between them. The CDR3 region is CASSGGGGPLYGYTF. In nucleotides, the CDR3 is TGTGCCAGCAGTGGGGGGGGCGGCCCGCTTTATGGCTACACCTTC.

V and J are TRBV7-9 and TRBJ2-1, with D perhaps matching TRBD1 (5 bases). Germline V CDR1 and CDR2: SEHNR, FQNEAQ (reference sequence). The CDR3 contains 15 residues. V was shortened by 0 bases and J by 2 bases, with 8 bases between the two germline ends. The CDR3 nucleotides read TGTGCCAGCAGCTTAGCCGACAGCCCCTACAATGAGCAGTTCTTC. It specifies CASSLADSPYNEQFF.

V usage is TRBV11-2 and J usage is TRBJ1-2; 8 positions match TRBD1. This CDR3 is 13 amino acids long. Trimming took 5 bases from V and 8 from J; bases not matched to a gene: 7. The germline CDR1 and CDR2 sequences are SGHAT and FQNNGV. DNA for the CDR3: TGTGCCAGCAGCCAACAGGGGGTGAACGGCTACACCTTC. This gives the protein CASSQQGVNGYTF.

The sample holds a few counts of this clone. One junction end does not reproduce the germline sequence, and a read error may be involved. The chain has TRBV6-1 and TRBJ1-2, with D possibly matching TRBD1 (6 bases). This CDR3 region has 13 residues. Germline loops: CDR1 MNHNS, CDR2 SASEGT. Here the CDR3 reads CASSEGGNYGYTF. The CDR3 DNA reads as TGTGCCAGCAGCGAAGGGGGAAACTATGGCTACACCTTC.

The CDR3 region is CASSLAGQPQHF. The CDR3 DNA follows: TGTGCCAGCAGCTTAGCGGGCCAGCCCCAGCATTTT. This sequence joins TRBV11-2 and TRBJ1-5; no clear D gene. The germline V gene encodes CDR1 SGHAT and CDR2 FQNNGV. The CDR3 has 12 amino acids. V was cut by 1 base and J by 7 bases, with 5 bases left in between.

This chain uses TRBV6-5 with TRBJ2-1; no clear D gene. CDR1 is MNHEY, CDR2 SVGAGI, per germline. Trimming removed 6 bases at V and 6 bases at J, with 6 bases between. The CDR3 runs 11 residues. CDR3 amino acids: CASSRRNEQFF. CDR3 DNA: TGTGCCAGCAGCCGCCGCAATGAGCAGTTCTTC.

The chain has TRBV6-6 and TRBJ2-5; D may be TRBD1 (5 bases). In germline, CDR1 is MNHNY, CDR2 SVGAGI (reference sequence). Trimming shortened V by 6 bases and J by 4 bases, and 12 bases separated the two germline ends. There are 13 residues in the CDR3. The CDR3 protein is CASSLSGIETQYF. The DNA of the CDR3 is TGTGCCAGCAGCTTATCAGGGATAGAGACCCAGTACTTC.

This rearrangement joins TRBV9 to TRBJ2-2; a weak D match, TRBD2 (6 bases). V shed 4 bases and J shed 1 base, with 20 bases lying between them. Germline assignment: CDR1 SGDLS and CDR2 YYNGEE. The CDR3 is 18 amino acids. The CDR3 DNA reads TGTGCCAGCAGCCTACCGCTCGGGGGTTCCCAGAACACCGGGGAGCTGTTTTTT. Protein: CASSLPLGGSQNTGELFF.

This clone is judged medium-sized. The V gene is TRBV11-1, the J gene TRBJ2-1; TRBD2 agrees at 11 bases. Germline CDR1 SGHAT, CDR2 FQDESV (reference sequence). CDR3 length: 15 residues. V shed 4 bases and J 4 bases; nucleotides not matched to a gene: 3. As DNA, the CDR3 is TGTGCCAGCAGCTCGGGACTAGCGGATTACAATGAGCAGTTCTTC. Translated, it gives CASSSGLADYNEQFF. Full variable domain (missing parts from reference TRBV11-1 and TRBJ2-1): EAEVAQSPRYKITEKSQAVAFWCDPISGHATLYWYRQILGQGPELLVQFQDESVVDDSQLPKDRFSAERLKGVDSTLKIQPAELGDSAMYLCASSSGLADYNEQFFGPGTRLTVL.

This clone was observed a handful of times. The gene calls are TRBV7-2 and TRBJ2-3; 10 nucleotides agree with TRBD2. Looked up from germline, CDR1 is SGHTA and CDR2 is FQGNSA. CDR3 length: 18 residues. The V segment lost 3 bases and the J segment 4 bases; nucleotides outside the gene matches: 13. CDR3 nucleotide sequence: TGTGCCAGCAGCTTCCGATTCTTAGCGGGAGGTACTTCAGATACGCAGTATTTT. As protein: CASSFRFLAGGTSDTQYF. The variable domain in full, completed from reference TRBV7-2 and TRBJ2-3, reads GAGVSQSPSNKVTEKGKDVELRCDPISGHTALYWYRQSLGQGLEFLIYFQGNSAPDKSGLPSDRFSAERTGGSVSTLTIQRTQQEDSAVYLCASSFRFLAGGTSDTQYFGPGTRLTVL.

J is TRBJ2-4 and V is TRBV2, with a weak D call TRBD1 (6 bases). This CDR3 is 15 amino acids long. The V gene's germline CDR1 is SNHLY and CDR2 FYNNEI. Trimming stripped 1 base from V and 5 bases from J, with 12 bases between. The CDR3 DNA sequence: TGTGCCAGCAGTGAAGACAGGGCGGCCCAAAACATTCAGTACTTC. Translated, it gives CASSEDRAAQNIQYF.

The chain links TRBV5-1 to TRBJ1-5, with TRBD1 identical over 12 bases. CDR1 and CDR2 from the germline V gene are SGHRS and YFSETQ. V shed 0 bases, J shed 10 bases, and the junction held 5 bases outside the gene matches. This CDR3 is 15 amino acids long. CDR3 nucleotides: TGCGCCAGCAGCTTGGAGGGACAGGGGGCAAGCCCCCAGCATTTT. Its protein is CASSLEGQGASPQHF.

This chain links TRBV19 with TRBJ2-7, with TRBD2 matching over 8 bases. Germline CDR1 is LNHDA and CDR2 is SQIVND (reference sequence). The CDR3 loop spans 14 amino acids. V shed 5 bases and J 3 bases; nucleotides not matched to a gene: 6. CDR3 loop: CASSSGLGYYEQYF. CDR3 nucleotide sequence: TGTGCCAGTAGTTCGGGACTAGGCTACTACGAGCAGTACTTC.

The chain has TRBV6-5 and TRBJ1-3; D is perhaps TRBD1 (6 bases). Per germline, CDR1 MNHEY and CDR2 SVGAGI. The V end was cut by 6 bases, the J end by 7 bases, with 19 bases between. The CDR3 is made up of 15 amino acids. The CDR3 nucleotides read TGTGCCAGCAGGGCCGAAGGGACATCCCACAACACCATATATTTT. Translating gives CASRAEGTSHNTIYF.

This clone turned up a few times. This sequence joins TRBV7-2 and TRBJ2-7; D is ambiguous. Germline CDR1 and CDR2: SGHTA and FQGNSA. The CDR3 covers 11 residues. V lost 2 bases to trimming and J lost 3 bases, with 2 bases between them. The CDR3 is CASSLYYEQYF. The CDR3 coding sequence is TGTGCCAGCAGCTTATACTACGAGCAGTACTTC.